This T cell receptor beta chain was sequenced during a study of control samples from healthy donors and cancer patients. Repertoires were generated with immunoSEQ multiplex PCR, while TCRdb's copy carries only in-frame clones and drops some. The table records fewer than 200,000 clones, approximately 90% of them present only once. This clone was observed once. The sequence derives from a man aged 25-40 years in good health. Material: blood.

The CDR3, as DNA: TGTGCCAGCAGCTTAGCGGGAATCCCAAACACTGAAGCTTTCTTT. Translation gives CASSLAGIPNTEAFF. The rearrangement uses TRBV7-8 and TRBJ1-1; D is uncertain. CDR3 length: 15 residues. Trimming stripped 0 bases from V and 2 bases from J, with 10 bases between. CDR1 is SGHVS and CDR2 is FQNEAQ in the germline V gene.